This T cell receptor beta chain was retrieved from a study of shared clonotypes between healthy human individuals (dated by TCRdb to about 2020). With respect to the entire study: Three men and a couple of women, aged 18 to 49 years, made up the cohort. For each donor, CD4 naive and CD4 memory were each run on three plates, CD8 naive on two plates, and CD8 memory on one plate. To estimate repertoire size and how much clonotype sharing occurs between individuals, the study deeply sequenced the blood TCR repertoires of a handful of healthy adults. Libraries were prepared and TCR repertoires were sequenced by different laboratories using diverse techniques, in order to increase sequencing depth and limit assay-specific biases. Leukapheresis yielded between about 0.9 and 9.5 billion PBMCs per donor.

With respect to this clone: The antigen it binds to is not known. The record has no base qualities; no much larger clone is one base away.

TCR CDR3 regions were amplified from genomic DNA by multiplex PCR using the deep immunoSEQ assay. Genomic DNA extracted from each cell subset was distributed evenly over all wells of several immunoSEQ 96-well plates, and each plate served as one replicate. For sorted subsets, roughly 190 ng of genomic DNA, equivalent to 30,000 or so T cell genomes, went into each replicate PCR. Purified libraries were quantified with a Qubit 3.0 fluorometer, sized on a Bioanalyzer 2100, and re-quantified with the KAPA Library Quantification kit. Every immunoSEQ 96-well plate was sequenced on a dedicated single-read 150-cycle Illumina NextSeq 550 flow cell. The original pipeline was this. Because the immunoSEQ output held only junctional sequences and lacked quality scores, the filtering could not match the filtering applied to full-length reads. To assign V/J genes and CDR3, sequences were annotated using PyIR, a Python wrapper for IgBLAST v1.9, with IMGT germline references. Any read was removed if the V/J assignment was weak (E-value above 1e-6), the CDR3 was missing, or the read contained stop codons, out-of-frame junctions, or ambiguous translated residues. A V3J clonotype was defined by an identical inferred V gene, J gene, and CDR3 amino acid sequence. The percentage overlap between two repertoires was calculated by dividing the number of shared unique clonotypes by the size of the smaller repertoire. Richness of each repertoire was evaluated using RTK rarefaction, the Chao1 estimator, and Recon v2.1 estimates of unobserved clonotypes. For all TCRbeta clonotypes obtained by the gDNA method from several donors, generation probabilities were computed with OLGA. TCRdb provides this immuneACCESS table in a form limited to in-frame rearrangements. Some clones are lacking; in checked studies, under half of them reflect an unresolved V gene, and why the rest are absent is not known. Clone size and the V and J calls come from that table; the DNA yielded D and trimming. The sample has 300,000 to 400,000 clones on record, over 75% of them singletons. 15% to 20% of the sample is held by the ten biggest clonotypes.

General findings and caveats noted by the study authors: Incomplete sequencing was indicated by rarefaction of sorted-subset datasets, despite the large sequencing depth. Across a few donors, around 5% of naive CD4, over 3% of naive CD8, approximately 2.5% of memory CD4, and under 0.45% of memory CD8 clonotypes were shared. The small number of donors limited the genetic and exposure-history diversity represented. Naive subsets generally had larger estimated clonotype richness than memory subsets did. Based on pairwise subsampling, the degree of clonotype sharing among donors was expected to be affected by sequencing depth. Sampling was restricted to blood, and TCR repertoires in tissues likely differ from the TCR repertoires found in blood. Compared with non-shared clonotypes, the clonotypes found in all four sorted-subset donors had higher generation probabilities.

The CDR3 holds 14 amino acids from the cysteine to the phenylalanine. The CDR3 DNA has 42 bases and is translated from base 1. From the germline V gene, CDR1 is MNHNS and CDR2 is SASEGT. V loses 6 bases of germline sequence and J loses 7 bases, and the interval between the two ends is 13 bases. The donors were healthy, HIV-negative adults who had no recently reported acute infections or vaccinations. Only Caucasian adults living in Nashville, Tennessee, USA were represented among the donors. CD8 memory samples consisted of magnetically selected CD45RO+ cells combined with CCR7-negative CD45RA+ effector memory (TemRA) cells. After blood collection by leukapheresis, PBMCs were isolated using Ficoll-Histopaque density gradient centrifugation and then cryopreserved in the vapor phase of liquid nitrogen. Purity and quantity of every magnetically sorted T cell population were checked by analytical flow cytometry. Genomic DNA was isolated from each sorted fraction and quantified by UV absorbance on a Nanodrop 2000c.

The material sequenced was memory CD8+ T cells sorted from blood. What this sample's cell subset or site label stands for: CD45RO+ cells pooled with CCR7-negative TemRA cells. The sequence was obtained from a man aged 18 to 35 in good health. This chain joins TRBV6-1 to TRBJ1-6, with the D gene not clear enough to name. The nucleotide sequence is given as TGTGCCAGCAGAGACGGGGAACAGAATTCACCCCTCCACTTT. This translates into CASRDGEQNSPLHF.